This T cell receptor (beta chain) was retrieved from a study of blood T cell repertoires in COVID-19. Overall study: Acute and convalescent COVID-19 specimens originated in the United States, Italy and Spain.

In the original analysis: Counts of nucleated cells, estimated from reference gene primer amplification, were obtained. Clones were sequenced by immunoSEQ multiplex PCR, and TCRdb holds only the in-frame ones, with some missing. D and trimming come from the DNA, and the V and J calls and clone size come from that table. The repertoire holds fewer than 200,000 clones, with about nine tenths as singletons. This CDR3 has 17 residues. Trimming cost V 0 bases and J 6 bases; bases outside gene matches: 12. Germline values: CDR1 SGDLS, CDR2 YYNGEE. The material sequenced was peripheral blood. V and J are TRBV9 and TRBJ2-3; 8 positions agree with TRBD2. This clonotype was sampled from a young man who had recovered from COVID-19. CDR3 sequence (DNA): TGTGCCAGCAGCGTAGGTGTTAGCGGGAAAGGCTTGGATACGCAGTATTTT. This sequence encodes CASSVGVSGKGLDTQYF.